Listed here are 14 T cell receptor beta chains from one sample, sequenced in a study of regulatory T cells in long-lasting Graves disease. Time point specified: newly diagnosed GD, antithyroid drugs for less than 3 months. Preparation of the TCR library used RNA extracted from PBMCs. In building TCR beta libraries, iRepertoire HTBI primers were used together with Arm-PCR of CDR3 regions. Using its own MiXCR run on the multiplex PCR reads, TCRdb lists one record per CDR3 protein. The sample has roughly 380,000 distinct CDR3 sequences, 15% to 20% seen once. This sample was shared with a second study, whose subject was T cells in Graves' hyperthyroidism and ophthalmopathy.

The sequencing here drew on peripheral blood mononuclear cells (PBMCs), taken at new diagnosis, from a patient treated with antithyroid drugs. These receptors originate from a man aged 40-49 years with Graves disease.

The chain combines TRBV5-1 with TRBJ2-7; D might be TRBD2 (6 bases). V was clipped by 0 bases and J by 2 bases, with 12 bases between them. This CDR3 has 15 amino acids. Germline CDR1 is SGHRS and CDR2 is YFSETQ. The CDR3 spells CASSLAARTTYEQYF. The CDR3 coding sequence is TGCGCCAGCAGCTTGGCGGCCAGGACTACCTACGAGCAGTACTTC.

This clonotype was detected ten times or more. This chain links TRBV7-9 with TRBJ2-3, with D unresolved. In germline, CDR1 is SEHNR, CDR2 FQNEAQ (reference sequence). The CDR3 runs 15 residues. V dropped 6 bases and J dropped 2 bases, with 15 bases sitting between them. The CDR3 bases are TGTGCCAGCAGTTCCCCTTTAAGGGTCACAGATACGCAGTATTTT. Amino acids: CASSSPLRVTDTQYF.

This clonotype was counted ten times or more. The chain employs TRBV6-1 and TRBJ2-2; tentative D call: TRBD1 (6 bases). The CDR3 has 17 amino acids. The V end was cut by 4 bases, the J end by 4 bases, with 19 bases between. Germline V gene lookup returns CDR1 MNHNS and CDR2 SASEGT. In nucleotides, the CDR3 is TGTGCCAGCAGTGGCGAAACACAGGGTGTCGGCACCGGGGAGCTGTTTTTT. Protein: CASSGETQGVGTGELFF.

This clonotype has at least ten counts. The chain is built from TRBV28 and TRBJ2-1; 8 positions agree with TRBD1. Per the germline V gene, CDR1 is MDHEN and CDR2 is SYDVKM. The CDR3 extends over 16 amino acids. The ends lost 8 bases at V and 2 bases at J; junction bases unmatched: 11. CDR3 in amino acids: CASGPSGTGTYNEQFF. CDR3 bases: TGTGCCAGCGGACCTTCCGGGACAGGTACCTACAATGAGCAGTTCTTC.

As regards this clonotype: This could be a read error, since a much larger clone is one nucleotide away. The CDR3 bases are TGTGTCACCAGTGATTCCGGGACCCATACCGCTTTCTTT. Translated, it gives CVTSDSGTHTAFF. The genes are TRBV24-1 and TRBJ1-1, with D tentatively TRBD1 (5 bases). The CDR3 is 13 amino acids. From germline, CDR1 is KGHDR and CDR2 SFDVKD.

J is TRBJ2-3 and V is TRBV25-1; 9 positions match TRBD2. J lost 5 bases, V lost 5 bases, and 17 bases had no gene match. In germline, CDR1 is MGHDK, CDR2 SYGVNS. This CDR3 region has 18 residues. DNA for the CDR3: TGTGCCAGCAGTTTAGGTGTTGGGAGCGGGGGGTGGGGAGATACGCAGTATTTT. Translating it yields CASSLGVGSGGWGDTQYF.

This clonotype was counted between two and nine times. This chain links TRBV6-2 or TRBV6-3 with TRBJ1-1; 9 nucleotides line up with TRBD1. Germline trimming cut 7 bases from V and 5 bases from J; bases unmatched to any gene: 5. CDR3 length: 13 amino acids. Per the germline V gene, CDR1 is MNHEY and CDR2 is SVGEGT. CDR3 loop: CASKDRGITEAFF. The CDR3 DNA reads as TGTGCCAGCAAAGACAGGGGGATTACTGAAGCTTTCTTT.

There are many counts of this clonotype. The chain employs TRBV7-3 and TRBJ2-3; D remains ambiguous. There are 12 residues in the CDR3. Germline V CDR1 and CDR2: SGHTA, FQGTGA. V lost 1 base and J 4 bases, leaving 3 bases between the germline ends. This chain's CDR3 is CASSLRADTQYF. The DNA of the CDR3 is TGTGCCAGCAGCTTAAGGGCAGATACGCAGTATTTT.

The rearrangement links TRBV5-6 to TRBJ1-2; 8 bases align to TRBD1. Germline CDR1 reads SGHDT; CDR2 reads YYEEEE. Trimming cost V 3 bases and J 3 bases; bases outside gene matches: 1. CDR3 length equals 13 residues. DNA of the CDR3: TGTGCCAGCAGCTGGGACAGGCACTATGGCTACACCTTC. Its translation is CASSWDRHYGYTF. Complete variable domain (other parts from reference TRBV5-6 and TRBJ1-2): DAGVTQSPTHLIKTRGQQVTLRCSPKSGHDTVSWYQQALGQGPQFIFQYYEEEERQRGNFPDRFSGHQFPNYSSELNVNALLLGDSALYLCASSWDRHYGYTFGSGTRLTVV.

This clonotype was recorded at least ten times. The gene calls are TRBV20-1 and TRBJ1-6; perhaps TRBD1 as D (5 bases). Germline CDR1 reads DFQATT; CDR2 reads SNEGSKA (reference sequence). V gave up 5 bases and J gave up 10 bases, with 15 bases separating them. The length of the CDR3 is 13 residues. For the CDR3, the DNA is TGCAGTGCTGCCGGGACGGTTGGATCACCCCTCCACTTT. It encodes CSAAGTVGSPLHF.

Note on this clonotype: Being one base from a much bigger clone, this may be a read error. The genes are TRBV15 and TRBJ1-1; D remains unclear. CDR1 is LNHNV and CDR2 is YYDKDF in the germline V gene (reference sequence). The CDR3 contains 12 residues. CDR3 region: CVTSEQRTEAFF. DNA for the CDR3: TGTGTCACCAGCGAACAGCGGACTGAAGCTTTCTTT.

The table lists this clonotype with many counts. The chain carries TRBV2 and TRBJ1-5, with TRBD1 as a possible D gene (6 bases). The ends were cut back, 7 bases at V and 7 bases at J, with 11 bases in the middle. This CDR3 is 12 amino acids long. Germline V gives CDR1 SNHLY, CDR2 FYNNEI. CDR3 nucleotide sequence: TGTGCCAGCAAGGGGGGCGTGCAGCCCCAGCATTTT. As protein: CASKGGVQPQHF. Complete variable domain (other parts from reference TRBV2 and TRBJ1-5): EPEVTQTPSHQVTQMGQEVILRCVPISNHLYFYWYRQILGQKVEFLVSFYNNEISEKSEIFDDQFSVERPDGSNFTLKIRSTKLEDSAMYFCASKGGVQPQHFGDGTRLSIL.

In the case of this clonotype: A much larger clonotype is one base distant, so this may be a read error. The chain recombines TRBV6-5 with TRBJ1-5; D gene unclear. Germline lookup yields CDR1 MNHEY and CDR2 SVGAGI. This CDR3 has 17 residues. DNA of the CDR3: TGTGCCAGCAGTTACTCTGTGGGTTATTATAGCAATCAGCACCAGCATTTT. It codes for CASSYSVGYYSNQHQHF.

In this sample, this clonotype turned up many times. The CDR3 region is CASSEQGTGYTF. DNA of the CDR3: TGTGCCAGCAGTGAACAGGGCACGGGCTACACCTTC. The chain recombines TRBV2 with TRBJ1-2; TRBD1 is a possible D gene (5 bases). This CDR3 region has 12 residues. Trimming cost V 2 bases and J 8 bases, with 9 bases left between them. CDR1 and CDR2 from the germline V gene are SNHLY and FYNNEI.